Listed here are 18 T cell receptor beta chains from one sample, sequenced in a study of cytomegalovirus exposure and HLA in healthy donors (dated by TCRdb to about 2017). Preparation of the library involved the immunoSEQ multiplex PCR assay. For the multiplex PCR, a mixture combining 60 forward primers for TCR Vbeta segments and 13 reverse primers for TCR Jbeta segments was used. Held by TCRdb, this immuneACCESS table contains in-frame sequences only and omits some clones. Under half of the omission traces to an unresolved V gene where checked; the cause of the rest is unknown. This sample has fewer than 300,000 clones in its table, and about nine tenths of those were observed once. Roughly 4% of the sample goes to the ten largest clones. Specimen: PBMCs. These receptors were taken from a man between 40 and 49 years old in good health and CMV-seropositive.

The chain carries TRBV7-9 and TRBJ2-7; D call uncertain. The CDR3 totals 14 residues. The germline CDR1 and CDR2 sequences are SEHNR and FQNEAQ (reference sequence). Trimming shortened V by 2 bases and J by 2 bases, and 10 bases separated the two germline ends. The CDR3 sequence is CASSLLVSPYEQYF. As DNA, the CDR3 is TGTGCCAGCAGCTTATTAGTGTCGCCCTACGAGCAGTACTTC.

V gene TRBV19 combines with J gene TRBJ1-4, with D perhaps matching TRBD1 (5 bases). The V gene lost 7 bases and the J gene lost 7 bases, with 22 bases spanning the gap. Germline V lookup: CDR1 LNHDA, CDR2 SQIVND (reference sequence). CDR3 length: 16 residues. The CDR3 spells CASIGRIGVLGEKLFF. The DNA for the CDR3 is TGTGCCAGTATTGGAAGAATAGGGGTCTTGGGTGAAAAACTGTTTTTT. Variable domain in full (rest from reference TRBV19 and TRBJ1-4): DGGITQSPKYLFRKEGQNVTLSCEQNLNHDAMYWYRQDPGQGLRLIYYSQIVNDFQKGDIAEGYSVSREKKESFPLTVTSAQKNPTAFYLCASIGRIGVLGEKLFFGSGTQLSVL.

In nucleotides, the CDR3 is TGTGCCAGCAGTCCCTCCGGGAGGTTCCAAGAGACCCAGTACTTC. Translation: CASSPSGRFQETQYF. V usage is TRBV6-1 and J usage is TRBJ2-5; 7 bases match TRBD2. This CDR3 has 15 amino acids. The junction had 7 bases not matched to a gene; V was cut back by 5 bases and J by 1 base. Germline loops: CDR1 MNHNS, CDR2 SASEGT.

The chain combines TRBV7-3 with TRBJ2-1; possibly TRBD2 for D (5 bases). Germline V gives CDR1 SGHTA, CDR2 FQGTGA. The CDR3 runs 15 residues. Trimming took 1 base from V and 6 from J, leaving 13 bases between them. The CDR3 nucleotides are TGTGCCAGCAGCTTAAATAGGCTAGCCACCAATGAGCAGTTCTTC. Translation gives CASSLNRLATNEQFF.

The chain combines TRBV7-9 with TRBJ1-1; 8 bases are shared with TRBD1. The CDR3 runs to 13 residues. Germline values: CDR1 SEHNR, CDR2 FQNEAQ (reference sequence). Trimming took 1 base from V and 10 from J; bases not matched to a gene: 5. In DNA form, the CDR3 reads TGTGCCAGCAGCTTAGACGGGGGGACAGGAGCTTTCTTT. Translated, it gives CASSLDGGTGAFF.

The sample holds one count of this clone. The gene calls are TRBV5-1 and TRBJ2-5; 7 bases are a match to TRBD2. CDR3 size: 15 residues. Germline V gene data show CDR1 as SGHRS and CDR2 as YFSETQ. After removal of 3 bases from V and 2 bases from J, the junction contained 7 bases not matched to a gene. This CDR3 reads CASSWRGGPQETQYF. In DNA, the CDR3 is TGCGCCAGCAGCTGGAGGGGAGGGCCTCAAGAGACCCAGTACTTC.

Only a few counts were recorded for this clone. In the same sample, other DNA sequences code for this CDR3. The CDR3 is CASSLDRGSYNEQFF. DNA of the CDR3: TGTGCCAGCAGCTTAGATCGCGGGAGTTACAATGAGCAGTTCTTC. The J gene is TRBJ2-1, the V gene TRBV7-2; 7 nucleotides agree with TRBD2. The germline V gene has CDR1 SGHTA and CDR2 FQGNSA. The CDR3 has 15 residues. Trimming at V came to 1 base and at J to 4 bases, leaving 4 bases not matched to a gene.

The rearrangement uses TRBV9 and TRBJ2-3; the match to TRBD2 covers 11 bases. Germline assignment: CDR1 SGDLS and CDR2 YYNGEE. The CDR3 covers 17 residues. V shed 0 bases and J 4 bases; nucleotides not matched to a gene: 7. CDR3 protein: CASSVGASGRSADTQYF. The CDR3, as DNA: TGTGCCAGCAGCGTAGGGGCTAGCGGGAGGTCGGCAGATACGCAGTATTTT.

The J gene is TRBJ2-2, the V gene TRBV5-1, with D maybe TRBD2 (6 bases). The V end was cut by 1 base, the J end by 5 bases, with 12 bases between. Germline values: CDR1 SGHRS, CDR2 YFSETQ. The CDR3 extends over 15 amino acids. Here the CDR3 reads CASSLWGESTGELFF. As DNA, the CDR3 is TGCGCCAGCAGCTTGTGGGGGGAAAGTACCGGGGAGCTGTTTTTT.

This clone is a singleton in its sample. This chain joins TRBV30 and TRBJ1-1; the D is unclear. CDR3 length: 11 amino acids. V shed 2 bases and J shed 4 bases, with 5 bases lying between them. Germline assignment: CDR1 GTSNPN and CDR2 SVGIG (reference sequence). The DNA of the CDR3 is TGTGCCTGGAGTCAGGTCACTGAAGCTTTCTTT. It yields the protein CAWSQVTEAFF.

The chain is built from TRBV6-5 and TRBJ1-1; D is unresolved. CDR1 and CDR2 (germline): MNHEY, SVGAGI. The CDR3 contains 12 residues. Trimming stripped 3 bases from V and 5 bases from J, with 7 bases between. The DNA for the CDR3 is TGTGCCAGCAGTTATGGGGAGACTGAAGCTTTCTTT. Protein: CASSYGETEAFF.

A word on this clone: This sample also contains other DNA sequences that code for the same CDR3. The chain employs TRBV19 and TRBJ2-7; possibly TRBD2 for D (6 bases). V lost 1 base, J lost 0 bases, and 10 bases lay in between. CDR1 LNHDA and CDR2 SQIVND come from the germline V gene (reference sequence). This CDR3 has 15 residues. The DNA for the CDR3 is TGTGCCAGTAGTATAGTGGCGGGAAACTCCTACGAGCAGTACTTC. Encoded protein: CASSIVAGNSYEQYF.

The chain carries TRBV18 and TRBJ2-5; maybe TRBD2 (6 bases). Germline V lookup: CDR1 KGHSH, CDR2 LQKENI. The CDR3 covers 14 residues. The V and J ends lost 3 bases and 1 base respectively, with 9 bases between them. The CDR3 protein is CASSPLGGQETQYF. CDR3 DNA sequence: TGTGCCAGCTCACCGTTGGGGGGCCAAGAGACCCAGTACTTC.

DNA of the CDR3: TGTGCCAGCAGCGGGGCGGGGTACCATAATGAAAAACTGTTTTTT. This encodes CASSGAGYHNEKLFF. V usage is TRBV7-9 and J usage is TRBJ1-4; D is possibly TRBD1 (5 bases). CDR3 size: 15 residues. CDR1 is SEHNR and CDR2 is FQNEAQ in the germline V gene (reference sequence). Trimming removed 5 bases from V and 4 bases from J, with 14 bases in between.

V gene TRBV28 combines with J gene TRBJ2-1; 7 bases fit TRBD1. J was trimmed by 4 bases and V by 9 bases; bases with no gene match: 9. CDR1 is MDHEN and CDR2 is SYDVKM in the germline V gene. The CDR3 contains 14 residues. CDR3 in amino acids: CASTRDSQYNEQFF. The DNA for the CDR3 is TGTGCCAGTACTCGGGACAGCCAATACAATGAGCAGTTCTTC.

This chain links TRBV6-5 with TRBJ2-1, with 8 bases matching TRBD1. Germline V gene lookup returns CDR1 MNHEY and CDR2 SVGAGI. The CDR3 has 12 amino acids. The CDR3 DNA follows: TGTGCACTGGGACAGGAGTACAATGAGCAGTTCTTC. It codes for CALGQEYNEQFF.

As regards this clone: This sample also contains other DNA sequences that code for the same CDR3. The CDR3 DNA sequence: TGTGCCAGCAGCTTAGGGCAGGGGAACACTGAAGCTTTCTTT. Residues: CASSLGQGNTEAFF. The V call is TRBV7-9, the J call TRBJ1-1; D might be TRBD1 (5 bases). The CDR3 runs 14 residues. V was cut by 1 base and J by 1 base, with 7 bases left in between. Germline assignment: CDR1 SEHNR and CDR2 FQNEAQ (reference sequence). The whole variable domain, remainder taken from reference TRBV7-9 and TRBJ1-1, is DTGVSQNPRHKITKRGQNVTFRCDPISEHNRLYWYRQTLGQGPEFLTYFQNEAQLEKSRLLSDRFSAERPKGSFSTLEIQRTEQGDSAMYLCASSLGQGNTEAFFGQGTRLTVV.

CDR3 in amino acids: CASDRGPRDGYTF. The CDR3 DNA follows: TGTGCCAGCGACAGGGGGCCTCGGGATGGCTACACCTTC. The V and J genes are TRBV7-2 and TRBJ1-2, with 10 bases aligning to TRBD1. The CDR3 extends over 13 amino acids. V shed 8 bases, J shed 6 bases, and the junction held 6 bases outside the gene matches. Germline V gives CDR1 SGHTA, CDR2 FQGNSA.